This passage covers 5 T cell receptor beta chains from one sample sequenced in a study of T cells in women clearing cervical HPV infection. This table comes from immunoSEQ multiplex PCR, and its TCRdb copy is limited to in-frame clones, with some not included. The sample has tens of thousands of clones. Sequences were obtained from blood buffy coat. These receptors originate from a woman between 18 and 70 years old with a cervical HPV16 infection that either progressed to CIN3+ or cleared (not recorded which).

The CDR3 is CASSPARGVFDEQYF. The covered CDR3 bases are TGTGCCAGCAGCCCAGCCCGGGGAGTCTTTGACGAG. This chain joins TRBV7-9 and TRBJ2-7; D is possibly TRBD2 (5 bases). The sequence runs out 3 residues before the end of the CDR3; the remainder is reconstructed from the germline J gene. The V end lost 5 bases, the J end lost 5 bases, and 19 bases lay between the germline ends. CDR3 length: 15 residues. In germline, CDR1 is SEHNR, CDR2 FQNEAQ (reference sequence). Together with reference TRBV7-9 and TRBJ2-7, the CDR3 gives the full variable domain: DTGVSQNPRHKITKRGQNVTFRCDPISEHNRLYWYRQTLGQGPEFLTYFQNEAQLEKSRLLSDRFSAERPKGSFSTLEIQRTEQGDSAMYLCASSPARGVFDEQYFGPGTRLTVT.

Regarding this clone: The read finishes 3 residues shy of the CDR3 end, and the germline J gene is used to complete it. This sequence joins TRBV2 and TRBJ2-1; TRBD2 matches at 13 bases. Trimming at V came to 4 bases and at J to 4 bases, leaving 1 base not matched to a gene. From germline, CDR1 is SNHLY and CDR2 FYNNEI. This CDR3 comprises 15 residues. The DNA read from the CDR3 is TGTGCCAGCAGTGGGACTAGCGGGGGTTACAATGAG. It encodes CASSGTSGGYNE. The whole CDR3 protein is CASSGTSGGYNEQFF.

About this clone itself: The CDR3 extends 3 residues past the end of the read, so its final part is completed from the germline J gene. The chain recombines TRBV29-1 with TRBJ1-1; no firm D call. The CDR3 spans 12 residues. Germline V gene data show CDR1 as SQVTM and CDR2 as ANQGSEA. The V gene lost 6 bases and the J gene lost 6 bases, with 14 bases spanning the gap. CDR3 bases read: TGCAGCGTCCAAAATTGGGCTTCTGAA. Protein product: CSVQNWASE. The full CDR3 is CSVQNWASEAFF.

About this clone: The CDR3 end is not reached by the read, which stops 3 residues before it; the germline J gene fills it in. The chain couples TRBV7-6 to TRBJ1-1; D might be TRBD1 (5 bases). Germline values: CDR1 SGHVS, CDR2 FNYEAQ. V lost 6 bases and J 4 bases, leaving 15 bases between the germline ends. CDR3 length: 14 amino acids. CDR3 DNA, as far as it was read: TGTGCCAGCAGGGAACAGGCCACGTCCACTGAA. Translation: CASREQATSTE. The full CDR3 protein reads CASREQATSTEAFF.

Remarks on this clone: With the read ending 3 residues before the CDR3 end, the germline J gene is used to fill in that end. The V and J genes are TRBV20-1 and TRBJ2-1; tentative D call: TRBD2 (5 bases). Germline V gene data show CDR1 as DFQATT and CDR2 as SNEGSKA (reference sequence). CDR3 length: 14 amino acids. With 6 bases removed from V and 0 bases from J, the gap between germline ends came to 12 bases. The covered CDR3 bases are TGCAGTGCAAAACAGCGGCGCTCCTACAATGAG. It is translated as CSAKQRRSYNE. The entire CDR3 reads CSAKQRRSYNEQFF.